This is a list of T cell receptor beta chains from one sample in a study of cytomegalovirus exposure and HLA in healthy donors. Libraries were prepared by immunoSEQ multiplex PCR; TCRdb keeps only in-frame clonotypes and omits some of them. This table has roughly 140,000 clones, approximately 79% appearing once. Sequences were obtained from PBMCs. The receptors shown here come from a female donor in good health and CMV-seronegative. The CDR3 runs from the conserved cysteine through the conserved F or W. Fields, in order: D gene, clone size, CDR3 length, J gene, V gene, CDR3 DNA, CDR3 protein. The D gene is left open where the match is weak. Part of the rows lack a size; the others show once, few, many or a class for expanded clones.

D: NA
size: NA
length: 18
J: TRBJ2-3
V: TRBV4-1
DNA: TGCGCCAGCAGCAAAGGGGGGGGAGGAGGTCCTAGCACAGATACGCAGTATTTT
CDR3: CASSKGGGGGPSTDTQYF

D: TRBD1
size: NA
length: 14
J: TRBJ2-1
V: TRBV5-1
DNA: TGCGCCAGCGGCGCCGAGGGGGCACATAATGAGCAGTTCTTC
CDR3: CASGAEGAHNEQFF

D: NA
size: NA
length: 12
J: TRBJ1-1
V: TRBV18
DNA: TGTGCCAGCTCAAGGGGCGGCACTGAAGCTTTCTTT
CDR3: CASSRGGTEAFF

D: NA
size: NA
length: 15
J: TRBJ2-7
V: TRBV28
DNA: TGTGCCAGCAGTTTCCCCGACAGACCCCAGAGGGAGCAGTACTTC
CDR3: CASSFPDRPQREQYF

D: NA
size: NA
length: 15
J: TRBJ2-7
V: TRBV28
DNA: TGTGCCAGCAGTTTCCCGCAGGGCAAACTCTACGAGCAGTACTTC
CDR3: CASSFPQGKLYEQYF

D: TRBD2
size: NA
length: 16
J: TRBJ2-7
V: TRBV28
DNA: TGTGCCAGCAGCCTTGCGGGGGGCGGGGATTCCTACGAGCAGTACTTC
CDR3: CASSLAGGGDSYEQYF

D: NA
size: NA
length: 16
J: TRBJ1-5
V: TRBV15
DNA: TGTGCCACCAGCAGAGGCGGTGTAGAGGTCAATCAGCCCCAGCATTTT
CDR3: CATSRGGVEVNQPQHF

D: NA
size: NA
length: 15
J: TRBJ1-2
V: TRBV19
DNA: TGTGCCAGTTCCGAACCCGGCAGGGCACTCTATGGCTACACCTTC
CDR3: CASSEPGRALYGYTF

D: TRBD2
size: once
length: 15
J: TRBJ2-3
V: TRBV27
DNA: TGTGCCAGCAGTCCTGGGACTAGCGGGAAGGATACGCAGTATTTT
CDR3: CASSPGTSGKDTQYF

D: TRBD1
size: once
length: 13
J: TRBJ2-1
V: TRBV2
DNA: TGTGCCAGCAGTCGCGACAGGGTCGTTGAGCAGTTCTTC
CDR3: CASSRDRVVEQFF

D: NA
size: NA
length: 14
J: TRBJ1-1
V: TRBV28
DNA: TGTGCCAGCACCCCTTGGGAGGCGGAAACTGAAGCTTTCTTT
CDR3: CASTPWEAETEAFF

D: TRBD2
size: NA
length: 19
J: TRBJ2-1
V: TRBV30
DNA: TGTGCCTGGAGTGTAAAGAGGCCGGGACTAGCATTCGGGATCAATGAGCAGTTCTTC
CDR3: CAWSVKRPGLAFGINEQFF

D: TRBD2
size: NA
length: 14
J: TRBJ2-1
V: TRBV29-1
DNA: TGCAGCGTAGAAGGAGCGGGAGGGTCGAATGAGCAGTTCTTC
CDR3: CSVEGAGGSNEQFF

D: NA
size: once
length: 14
J: TRBJ2-1
V: TRBV21-1
DNA: TGTGCCAGCAGCGGGACTAGCGGTTACAATGAGCAGTTCTTC
CDR3: CASSGTSGYNEQFF

D: NA
size: NA
length: 16
J: TRBJ2-7
V: TRBV7-6
DNA: TGTGCCAGCAGCTTAAGAGGGCGGGGTGCTTACTACGAGCAGTACTTC
CDR3: CASSLRGRGAYYEQYF

D: TRBD2
size: few
length: 14
J: TRBJ2-7
V: TRBV15
DNA: TGTGCCACCAGCTCTCCTAGCGGCTCCTACGAGCAGTACTTC
CDR3: CATSSPSGSYEQYF

D: NA
size: NA
length: 12
J: TRBJ1-4
V: TRBV28
DNA: TGTGCCAGCAGTTTAGCCCCAGCAGGCCTGTTTTTT
CDR3: CASSLAPAGLFF

D: NA
size: NA
length: 15
J: TRBJ1-3
V: TRBV28
DNA: TGTGCCAGCAGCGTGAGGCAGTTTACTGGAAACACCATATATTTT
CDR3: CASSVRQFTGNTIYF

D: TRBD1
size: NA
length: 14
J: TRBJ1-2
V: TRBV2
DNA: TGTGCCAGCAGGACAGGGGGCCACGACTATGGCTACACCTTC
CDR3: CASRTGGHDYGYTF

D: NA
size: once
length: 16
J: TRBJ2-5
V: TRBV27
DNA: TGTGCCAGCAGTTCCCCTCAACAGGGAGACTCGAAGACCCAGTACTTC
CDR3: CASSSPQQGDSKTQYF

D: NA
size: NA
length: 13
J: TRBJ2-1
V: TRBV7-2
DNA: TGTGCCAGCAGCCTGGGCTGGGACAATGAGCAGTTCTTC
CDR3: CASSLGWDNEQFF

D: TRBD1
size: NA
length: 14
J: TRBJ1-2
V: TRBV6-5
DNA: TGTGCCAGCAGTTTTGGACAGGGGGCCAATGGCTACACCTTC
CDR3: CASSFGQGANGYTF

D: NA
size: NA
length: 15
J: TRBJ2-7
V: TRBV7-8
DNA: TGTGCCAGCAGCGCTCACCAGGGGCCCTCCTACGAGCAGTACTTC
CDR3: CASSAHQGPSYEQYF

D: NA
size: NA
length: 13
J: TRBJ1-6
V: TRBV5-8
DNA: TGTGCCAGCAGCCCGCGGCCCAATTCACCCCTCCACTTT
CDR3: CASSPRPNSPLHF

D: TRBD2
size: few
length: 16
J: TRBJ2-7
V: TRBV5-1
DNA: TGCGCCAGCAGCTTAATTCCCGGGACTACGGCAACAGAGCAGTACTTC
CDR3: CASSLIPGTTATEQYF